The next 2 T cell receptor beta chains were all read from a single sample in a study of blood T cell repertoires in COVID-19. This table comes from immunoSEQ multiplex PCR, and its TCRdb copy is limited to in-frame clones, with some not included. Here the sample spans a few hundred thousand clones, 84% being singletons. Specimen: peripheral blood. The receptors shown here come from a man between 50 and 59 years old with active or convalescent COVID-19.

Note on this clone: The sample contains more than one DNA sequence encoding this CDR3. J is TRBJ1-4 and V is TRBV18, with TRBD1 as a possible D gene (5 bases). Looked up from germline, CDR1 is KGHSH and CDR2 is LQKENI. The CDR3 runs 15 residues. V shed 3 bases and J shed 2 bases, with 10 bases lying between them. The CDR3 protein is CASSPQGATNEKLFF. The CDR3 DNA follows: TGTGCCAGCTCACCTCAGGGTGCGACTAATGAAAAACTGTTTTTT.

This sequence joins TRBV10-3 and TRBJ1-2; 8 nucleotides align to TRBD1. J was trimmed by 7 bases and V by 7 bases; bases with no gene match: 11. The CDR3 totals 14 residues. CDR1 and CDR2 (germline): ENHRY, SYGVKD. CDR3 sequence: CAITFGQGRSGYTF. The CDR3 nucleotides read TGTGCCATCACCTTCGGACAGGGAAGGTCTGGCTACACCTTC.